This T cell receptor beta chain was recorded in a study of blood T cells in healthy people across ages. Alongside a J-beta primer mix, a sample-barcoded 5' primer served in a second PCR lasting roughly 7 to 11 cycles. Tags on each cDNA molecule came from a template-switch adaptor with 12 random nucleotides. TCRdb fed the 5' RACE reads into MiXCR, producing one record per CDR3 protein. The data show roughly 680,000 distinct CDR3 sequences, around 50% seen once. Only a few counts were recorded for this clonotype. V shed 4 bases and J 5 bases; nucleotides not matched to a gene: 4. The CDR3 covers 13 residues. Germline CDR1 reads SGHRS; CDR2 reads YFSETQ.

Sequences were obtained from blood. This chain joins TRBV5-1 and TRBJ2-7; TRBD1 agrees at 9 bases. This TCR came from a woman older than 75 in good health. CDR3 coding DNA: TGCGCCAGCAGCCCAGGGACAGGGAACGAGCAGTACTTC. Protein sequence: CASSPGTGNEQYF.